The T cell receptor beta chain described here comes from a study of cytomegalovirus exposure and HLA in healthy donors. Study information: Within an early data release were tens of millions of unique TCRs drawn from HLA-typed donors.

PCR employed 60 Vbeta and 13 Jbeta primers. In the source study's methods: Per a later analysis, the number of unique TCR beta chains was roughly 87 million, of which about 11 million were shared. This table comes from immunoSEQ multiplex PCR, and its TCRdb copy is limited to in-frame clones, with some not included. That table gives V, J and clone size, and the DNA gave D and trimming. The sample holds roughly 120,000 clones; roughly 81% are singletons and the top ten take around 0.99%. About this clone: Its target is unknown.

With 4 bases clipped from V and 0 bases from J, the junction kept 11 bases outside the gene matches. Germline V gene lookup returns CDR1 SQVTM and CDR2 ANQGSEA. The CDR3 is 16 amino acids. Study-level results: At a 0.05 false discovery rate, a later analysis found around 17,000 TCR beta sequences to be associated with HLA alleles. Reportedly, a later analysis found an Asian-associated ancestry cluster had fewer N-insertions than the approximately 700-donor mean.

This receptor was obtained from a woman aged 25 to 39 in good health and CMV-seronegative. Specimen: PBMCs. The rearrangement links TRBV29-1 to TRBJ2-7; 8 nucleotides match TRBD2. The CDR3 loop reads CSVGQGLAGPSYEQYF. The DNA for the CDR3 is TGCAGCGTTGGCCAGGGGCTAGCGGGCCCCTCCTACGAGCAGTACTTC.